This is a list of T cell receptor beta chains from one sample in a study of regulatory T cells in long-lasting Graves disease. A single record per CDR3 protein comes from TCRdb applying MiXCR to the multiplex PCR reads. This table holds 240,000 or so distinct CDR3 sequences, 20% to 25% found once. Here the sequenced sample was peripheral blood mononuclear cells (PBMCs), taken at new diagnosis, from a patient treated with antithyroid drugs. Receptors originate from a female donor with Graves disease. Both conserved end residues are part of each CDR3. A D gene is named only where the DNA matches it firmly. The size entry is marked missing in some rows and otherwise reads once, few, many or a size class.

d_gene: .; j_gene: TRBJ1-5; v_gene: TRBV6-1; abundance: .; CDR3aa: CANKMTNQPQHF; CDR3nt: TGTGCCAACAAGATGACCAATCAGCCCCAGCATTTT
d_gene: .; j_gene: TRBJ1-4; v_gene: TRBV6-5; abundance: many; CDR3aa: CASSYSIRRGNEKLFF; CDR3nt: TGTGCCAGCAGTTACTCGATCCGTCGGGGGAATGAAAAACTGTTTTTT
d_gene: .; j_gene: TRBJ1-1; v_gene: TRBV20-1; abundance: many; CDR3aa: CSAQQANTEAFF; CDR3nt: TGCAGTGCACAACAGGCTAACACTGAAGCTTTCTTT
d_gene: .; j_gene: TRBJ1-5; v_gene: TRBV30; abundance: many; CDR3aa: CAWSRANQPQHF; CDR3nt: TGTGCCTGGAGTCGGGCCAATCAGCCCCAGCATTTT
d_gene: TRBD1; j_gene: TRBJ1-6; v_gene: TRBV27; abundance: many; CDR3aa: CASSSLGQGGGSPLHF; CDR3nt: TGTGCCAGCAGTTCACTCGGACAGGGAGGAGGATCACCCCTCCACTTT
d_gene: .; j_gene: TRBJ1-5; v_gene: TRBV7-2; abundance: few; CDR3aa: CASSLTGSIYQPQHF; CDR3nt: TGTGCCAGCAGCTTAACAGGATCTATCTATCAGCCCCAGCATTTT
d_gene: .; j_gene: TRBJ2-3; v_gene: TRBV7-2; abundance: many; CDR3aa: CASSLSSTDTQYF; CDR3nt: TGTGCCAGCAGCTTATCAAGCACAGATACGCAGTATTTT
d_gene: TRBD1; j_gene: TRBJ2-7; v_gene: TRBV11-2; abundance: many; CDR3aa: CASTRGTGSYEQYF; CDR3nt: TGTGCCAGCACCCGTGGGACAGGGTCATACGAGCAGTACTTC
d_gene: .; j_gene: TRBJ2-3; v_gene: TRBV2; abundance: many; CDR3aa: CASGQGGDTDTQYF; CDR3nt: TGTGCCAGCGGTCAGGGCGGGGACACAGATACGCAGTATTTT
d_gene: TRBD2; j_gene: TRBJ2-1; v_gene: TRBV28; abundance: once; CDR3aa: CASSLLSGAHNEQFF; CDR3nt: TGTGCCAGCAGTTTATTAAGCGGGGCACACAATGAGCAGTTCTTC
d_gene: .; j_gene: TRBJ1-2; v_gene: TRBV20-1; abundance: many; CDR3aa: CSARDVEYGYTF; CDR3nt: TGCAGTGCTAGAGATGTGGAGTATGGCTACACCTTC
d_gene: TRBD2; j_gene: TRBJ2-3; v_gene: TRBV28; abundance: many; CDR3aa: CASSSLRLAGARDTQYF; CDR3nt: TGTGCCAGCAGTTCACTTCGACTAGCGGGAGCTCGAGATACGCAGTATTTT
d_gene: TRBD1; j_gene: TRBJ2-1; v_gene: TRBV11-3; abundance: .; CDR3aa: CASSLGRTGVNEQFF; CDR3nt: TGTGCCAGCAGCTTAGGGAGGACAGGGGTTAATGAGCAGTTCTTC
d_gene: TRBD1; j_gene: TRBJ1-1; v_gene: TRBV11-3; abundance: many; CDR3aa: CASSPQGQNTEAFF; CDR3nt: TGTGCCAGCAGCCCACAGGGGCAGAACACTGAAGCTTTCTTT
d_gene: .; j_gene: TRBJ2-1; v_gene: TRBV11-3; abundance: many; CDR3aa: CASSLAEGWEQFF; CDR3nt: TGTGCCAGCAGCTTAGCTGAAGGTTGGGAGCAGTTCTTC